The present T cell receptor (beta chain) was sequenced within a study of T cells in Graves' hyperthyroidism and ophthalmopathy. About the research overall: Specimen type is peripheral blood, collected at initial diagnosis prior to any treatment.

Study-wide findings and caveats: Ophthalmopathy and stable hyperthyroidism were separated by a 13 V-J model. Most thyroid clonotypes expanded above 0.001 were also detected in blood.

This clonotype was seen repeatedly, ten times or more. Its antigen remains unidentified. V was clipped by 1 base and J by 7 bases, with 22 bases between them. Germline CDR1 and CDR2: LGHDT and YNNKEL (reference sequence). This CDR3 has 17 residues. The source material, RNA transcripts, was used to amplify TCR beta CDR3 regions. First-round RT-PCR targeting the TCR CDR3 was performed with the HTBI primer set. TCRdb analysed the multiplex PCR reads with MiXCR anew, one entry per CDR3 protein. The table lists about 590,000 distinct CDR3 sequences, 14% of them singletons, with roughly 6.9% in the top ten. The chain uses TRBV3-1 and TRBJ1-2; D is unresolved. Sequenced: blood. The receptor comes from a woman aged 18-29 years with Graves' ophthalmopathy. DNA for the CDR3: TGTGCCAGCAGCCAAGGTCTCGGCAGGACGGAGGATCCTGGCTACACCTTC. Its translation: CASSQGLGRTEDPGYTF.